This T cell receptor beta chain was documented in a study of T cells in Graves' hyperthyroidism and ophthalmopathy. This clonotype occurred many times. Amplified TCR beta CDR3 regions derived from RNA transcripts. A first-round RT-PCR of the TCR CDR3 used the HTBI primer set. Using its own MiXCR run on the multiplex PCR reads, TCRdb lists one record per CDR3 protein. Of 250,000 to 350,000 distinct CDR3 sequences in the sample, over 15% were seen once. Source material: blood. This TCR derives from a woman in her sixties with Graves' ophthalmopathy.

CDR3 DNA sequence: TGTGCCAGCAGCCTAGGGACAGGGGGGTTTTACGAGCAGTACTTC. Its translation: CASSLGTGGFYEQYF. The genes are TRBV28 and TRBJ2-7, with 11 positions matching TRBD1. The V gene's germline CDR1 is MDHEN and CDR2 SYDVKM. V was clipped by 6 bases and J by 4 bases; unmatched bases: 8. The CDR3 spans 15 residues.